Shown below are 29 T cell receptor beta chains from a single sample sequenced in a study of T-cell reconstitution after alpha-beta-depleted transplantation in children. Library preparation (for TCRbeta) was performed with unique molecular identifiers. TCRdb itself ran the PCR reads through MiXCR, one entry per CDR3 protein. The sample carries about 240,000 distinct CDR3 sequences, over 20% recorded once. Here the sequenced sample was PBMCs, taken before TCRalphabeta/CD19-depleted stem cell transplant. These receptors came from a girl aged 2 to 9 with Fanconi anemia, due to receive a stem cell transplant.

This clonotype was counted ten times or more. The V and J genes are TRBV20-1 and TRBJ1-1, with D uncertain. Per the germline V gene, CDR1 is DFQATT and CDR2 is SNEGSKA (reference sequence). Between the trimmed V and J ends, which lost 2 bases and 0 bases, there was a span of 7 bases. The CDR3 spans 13 residues. This CDR3 reads CSARRQLNTEAFF. The CDR3 region has the DNA TGCAGTGCTAGAAGACAATTGAACACTGAAGCTTTCTTT.

V and J are TRBV29-1 and TRBJ2-2, with D tentatively TRBD1 or TRBD2 (5 bases each). V lost 2 bases and J 4 bases, leaving 20 bases between the germline ends. The germline gives CDR1 SQVTM, CDR2 ANQGSEA. The CDR3 is 17 residues long. The CDR3 bases are TGCAGCGTTGAATTCGGGGCCAGTATTTTGGGCACCGGGGAGCTGTTTTTT. This gives the protein CSVEFGASILGTGELFF.

The V call is TRBV5-1, the J call TRBJ2-1, with D hard to call. The germline V gene has CDR1 SGHRS and CDR2 YFSETQ. The CDR3 extends over 14 amino acids. Trimming stripped 0 bases from V and 5 bases from J, with 9 bases between. The DNA of the CDR3 is TGCGCCAGCAGCTTGGGTATCTCTCACAATGAGCAGTTCTTC. Its translation is CASSLGISHNEQFF.

This clonotype occurred many times. The chain carries TRBV20-1 and TRBJ2-1; TRBD2 matches at 9 bases. Germline CDR1 DFQATT, CDR2 SNEGSKA (reference sequence). The CDR3 is 12 residues long. CDR3 DNA sequence: TGCAGGCGGGGGGGCCTTGGCAATGAGCAGTTCTTC. It yields the protein CRRGGLGNEQFF.

This clonotype was seen only a few times. The chain recombines TRBV25-1 with TRBJ1-2; TRBD1 might be the D (6 bases). CDR1 and CDR2 (germline): MGHDK, SYGVNS. The germline V and J ends were trimmed by 2 bases and 4 bases, with 14 bases remaining between them. This CDR3 comprises 15 residues. Here the CDR3 reads CASSEVGGAGYGYTF. The CDR3 nucleotides are TGTGCCAGCAGTGAAGTTGGGGGCGCAGGCTATGGCTACACCTTC.

In its sample, this clonotype was seen once. V usage is TRBV13 and J usage is TRBJ2-7, with 8 bases fitting TRBD2. Trimming took 3 bases from V and 1 from J; bases not matched to a gene: 2. This CDR3 comprises 14 residues. Looked up from germline, CDR1 is PRHDT and CDR2 is FYEKMQ (reference sequence). CDR3 amino acids: CASSFGTRSYEQYF. The DNA for the CDR3 is TGTGCCAGCAGCTTCGGGACTAGATCCTACGAGCAGTACTTC.

This clonotype was seen at least ten times. One end of the junction does not line up with germline, which may come from a read error. This rearrangement joins TRBV28 to TRBJ2-7; 9 nucleotides agree with TRBD1. Germline assignment: CDR1 MDHEN and CDR2 SYDVKM. This CDR3 has 15 amino acids. This CDR3 is CASSLWTGAYYEQYF. The CDR3 DNA reads TGTGCCAGCAGTCTATGGACAGGGGCGTACTACGAGCAGTACTTC.

In its sample, this clonotype was seen a few times. The chain couples TRBV9 to TRBJ2-7; TRBD2 aligns across 14 bases. Germline CDR1 reads SGDLS; CDR2 reads YYNGEE. V dropped 3 bases and J dropped 2; count of bases not matched to a gene: 1. The CDR3 spans 15 residues. The CDR3 bases are TGTGCCAGCAGCGCGACTAGCGGGGGGGCCTACGAGCAGTACTTC. This sequence encodes CASSATSGGAYEQYF.

This clonotype was observed at least ten times. V and J are TRBV28 and TRBJ2-7; D remains ambiguous. V lost 8 bases to trimming and J lost 4 bases, with 33 bases between them. Germline values: CDR1 MDHEN, CDR2 SYDVKM. The CDR3 totals 19 residues. CDR3: CASPIRVLGADSPSYEQYF. CDR3 bases: TGTGCCAGCCCTATTCGGGTCCTAGGAGCAGACTCTCCTAGTTACGAGCAGTACTTC.

This clonotype was counted at least ten times. J is TRBJ2-1 and V is TRBV12-3 or TRBV12-4; TRBD1 is a possible D gene (5 bases). The V and J ends lost 5 bases and 2 bases respectively, with 10 bases between them. The CDR3 length is 14 residues. The CDR3 sequence: CASSLSTAYNEQFF. The CDR3 DNA reads TGTGCCAGCAGTCTATCGACAGCCTACAATGAGCAGTTCTTC.

The chain uses TRBV7-6 and TRBJ2-5; 7 positions match TRBD2. Germline loops: CDR1 SGHVS, CDR2 FNYEAQ. This CDR3 region has 15 residues. The junction had 5 bases not matched to a gene; V was cut back by 4 bases and J by 0 bases. CDR3 sequence (DNA): TGTGCCAGCAGCTCCCACGCGGGGGACCAAGAGACCCAGTACTTC. It is translated as CASSSHAGDQETQYF. The full variable domain, its missing parts supplied by reference TRBV7-6 and TRBJ2-5, is GAGVSQSPRYKVTKRGQDVALRCDPISGHVSLYWYRQALGQGPEFLTYFNYEAQQDKSGLPNDRFSAERPEGSISTLTIQRTEQRDSAMYRCASSSHAGDQETQYFGPGTRLLVL.

At least ten counts were recorded for this clonotype. The chain combines TRBV3-1 with TRBJ1-1; D is possibly TRBD1 (5 bases). V was pared by 4 bases and J by 4 bases, with 13 bases between. CDR1 is LGHDT, CDR2 YNNKEL, per germline (reference sequence). The CDR3 spans 14 residues. CDR3 in amino acids: CASSPSGRGTEAFF. CDR3 DNA: TGTGCCAGCAGCCCTTCAGGGAGGGGCACTGAAGCTTTCTTT.

The sample holds many counts of this clonotype. The V gene is TRBV29-1, the J gene TRBJ2-5; D perhaps matches TRBD1 (6 bases). The CDR3 is 17 residues long. CDR1 is SQVTM and CDR2 is ANQGSEA in the germline V gene. The V gene lost 0 bases and the J gene lost 5 bases, with 22 bases spanning the gap. Here the CDR3 reads CSVEDLDSSLGRETQYF. DNA for the CDR3: TGCAGCGTTGAAGATTTGGACAGTAGTTTGGGTCGGGAGACCCAGTACTTC.

The chain is built from TRBV25-1 and TRBJ2-7; D remains ambiguous. This CDR3 contains 18 residues. Trimming shortened V by 0 bases and J by 2 bases, and 20 bases separated the two germline ends. Germline V gives CDR1 MGHDK, CDR2 SYGVNS. The CDR3 nucleotides read TGTGCCAGCAGTGAATATTTTGTCGACTCGGTCGGACCCTACGAGCAGTACTTC. Amino acid sequence: CASSEYFVDSVGPYEQYF.

The chain has TRBV6-5 and TRBJ1-2, with 9 bases lining up with TRBD1. Germline CDR1 is MNHEY and CDR2 is SVGAGI. Trimming cost V 7 bases and J 3 bases; bases outside gene matches: 6. The CDR3 contains 14 residues. The DNA of the CDR3 is TGTGCCAGCATCCCACAGGGGGCGTACTATGGCTACACCTTC. Residues: CASIPQGAYYGYTF.

This clonotype was seen many times. CDR3 sequence: CASSPVSTDTQYF. The CDR3 DNA is TGTGCCAGCAGCCCGGTTAGCACAGATACGCAGTATTTT. V and J are TRBV12-3 or TRBV12-4 and TRBJ2-3; D not certain. The CDR3 sequence is 13 residues long. Trimming stripped 6 bases from V and 0 bases from J, with 7 bases between.

This clonotype was counted between two and nine times. The V gene is TRBV29-1, the J gene TRBJ2-2; TRBD2 matches 10 bases. The CDR3 consists of 17 residues. Germline V gene sequence: CDR1 SQVTM, CDR2 ANQGSEA. V was clipped by 0 bases and J by 4 bases; unmatched bases: 8. As DNA, the CDR3 is TGCAGCGTTGAAGAAGGACCACTAGCGGGGAGCACCGGGGAGCTGTTTTTT. It encodes CSVEEGPLAGSTGELFF.

V and J are TRBV20-1 and TRBJ2-7; D not certain. Germline values: CDR1 DFQATT, CDR2 SNEGSKA (reference sequence). The length of the CDR3 is 11 residues. CDR3 amino acids: CSAPSSYEQYF. CDR3 DNA: TGCAGCGCACCTAGCTCCTACGAGCAGTACTTC.

This clonotype was seen repeatedly, ten times or more. V usage is TRBV15 and J usage is TRBJ2-3; D gene uncertain. From germline, CDR1 is LNHNV and CDR2 YYDKDF (reference sequence). The CDR3 consists of 17 residues. Between the trimmed V and J ends, which lost 3 bases and 2 bases, there was a span of 18 bases. CDR3 region: CATSSTDPTLITDTQYF. CDR3 DNA: TGTGCCACCAGCAGTACCGATCCGACGCTTATCACAGATACGCAGTATTTT.

The chain's CDR3 is CASSSTSAFHEQFF. CDR3 nucleotide sequence: TGCGCCAGCAGCTCGACTAGTGCTTTCCATGAGCAGTTCTTC. The gene calls are TRBV5-1 and TRBJ2-1; a possible D gene is TRBD2 (6 bases). There are 14 residues in the CDR3. Trimming removed 3 bases at V and 8 bases at J, with 15 bases between. Germline loops: CDR1 SGHRS, CDR2 YFSETQ.

This clonotype was observed many times. The genes are TRBV4-1 and TRBJ2-7; D not resolved. V was trimmed by 0 bases and J by 4 bases, leaving 10 bases between them. Germline V gives CDR1 MGHRA, CDR2 YSYEKL. The CDR3 covers 14 residues. The DNA for the CDR3 is TGCGCCAGCAGCCAAGATACAAATGGTTACGAGCAGTACTTC. The encoded protein is CASSQDTNGYEQYF.

At least ten counts were recorded for this clonotype. The junction departs from germline at one end; a sequencing error may be responsible. The V and J genes are TRBV29-1 and TRBJ2-5; the D gene is possibly TRBD1 (6 bases). This CDR3 has 10 amino acids. CDR1 is SQVTM, CDR2 ANQGSEA, per germline. DNA for the CDR3: TGCAGCGTTTTAAACAGGGTAATCTGCTTC. Residues: CSVLNRVICF.

A few counts support this clonotype. The genes are TRBV28 and TRBJ2-7; D ambiguous. CDR1 and CDR2 from the germline V gene are MDHEN and SYDVKM. V was trimmed by 6 bases and J by 4 bases, leaving 16 bases between them. The CDR3 is made up of 14 amino acids. In nucleotides, the CDR3 is TGTGCCAGCAGCCCTCCCGGCGGCAAGTACGAGCAGTACTTC. This codes for CASSPPGGKYEQYF. The full variable domain, in which reference TRBV28 and TRBJ2-7 provide the parts outside the CDR3, is DVKVTQSSRYLVKRTGEKVFLECVQDMDHENMFWYRQDPGLGLRLIYFSYDVKMKEKGDIPEGYSVSREKKERFSLILESASTNQTSMYLCASSPPGGKYEQYFGPGTRLTVT.

The chain combines TRBV4-2 with TRBJ1-2, with D tentatively TRBD1 (6 bases). Per germline, CDR1 LGHNA and CDR2 YNFKEQ. V gave up 5 bases and J gave up 6 bases, with 13 bases separating them. The CDR3 consists of 13 residues. The CDR3 nucleotides read TGTGCCAGCAGCTTAAGGAGACAGGATGGCTACACCTTC. It specifies CASSLRRQDGYTF.

This clonotype has only a few counts. This rearrangement joins TRBV5-1 to TRBJ2-6; tentative D call: TRBD1 (6 bases). CDR3 length: 16 residues. V dropped 6 bases and J dropped 1 base, with 14 bases sitting between them. Germline V gene sequence: CDR1 SGHRS, CDR2 YFSETQ. This CDR3 reads CASTQMGQSGANVLTF. CDR3 nucleotide sequence: TGCGCCAGCACCCAGATGGGACAATCTGGGGCCAACGTCCTGACTTTC. The full variable domain, completed using reference TRBV5-1 and TRBJ2-6, is KAGVTQTPRYLIKTRGQQVTLSCSPISGHRSVSWYQQTPGQGLQFLFEYFSETQRNKGNFPGRFSGRQFSNSRSEMNVSTLELGDSALYLCASTQMGQSGANVLTFGAGSRLTVL.

This clonotype was observed many times. The chain carries TRBV20-1 and TRBJ2-7; 7 nucleotides align to TRBD2. This CDR3 spans 14 amino acids. V lost 0 bases, J lost 2 bases, and 4 bases stayed unmatched. CDR1 is DFQATT and CDR2 is SNEGSKA in the germline V gene (reference sequence). As DNA, the CDR3 is TGCAGTGCTAGAGATCGACTAGCTACCTACGAGCAGTACTTC. Protein product: CSARDRLATYEQYF.

This clonotype was recorded a few times. The rearrangement joins TRBV20-1 to TRBJ2-1, with D perhaps TRBD1 or TRBD2 (6 bases each). Germline assignment: CDR1 DFQATT and CDR2 SNEGSKA (reference sequence). V was clipped by 4 bases and J by 8 bases, with 18 bases between them. This CDR3 region has 14 residues. The CDR3 bases are TGCAGTGCTAATGGGGGGCCCCCTTTGTATGAGCAGTTCTTC. It yields the protein CSANGGPPLYEQFF.

J is TRBJ2-1 and V is TRBV6-5; 7 positions agree with TRBD2. Germline CDR1 is MNHEY and CDR2 is SVGAGI. The CDR3 contains 17 residues. V lost 2 bases to trimming and J lost 6 bases; unmatched junction nucleotides: 13. DNA for the CDR3: TGTGCCAGCAGTTACCTCGTCGTGGGAGGGGTCGGCAATGAGCAGTTCTTC. Translation gives CASSYLVVGGVGNEQFF.

This clonotype was observed a few times. Here the CDR3 reads CASSQDRLDRYNEQFF. CDR3 DNA: TGTGCCAGCAGCCAAGATCGGCTTGACCGCTACAATGAGCAGTTCTTC. The chain employs TRBV3-1 and TRBJ2-1; the D is unclear. V shed 0 bases and J shed 3 bases, with 12 bases lying between them. Germline assignment: CDR1 LGHDT and CDR2 YNNKEL (reference sequence). The CDR3 totals 16 residues.